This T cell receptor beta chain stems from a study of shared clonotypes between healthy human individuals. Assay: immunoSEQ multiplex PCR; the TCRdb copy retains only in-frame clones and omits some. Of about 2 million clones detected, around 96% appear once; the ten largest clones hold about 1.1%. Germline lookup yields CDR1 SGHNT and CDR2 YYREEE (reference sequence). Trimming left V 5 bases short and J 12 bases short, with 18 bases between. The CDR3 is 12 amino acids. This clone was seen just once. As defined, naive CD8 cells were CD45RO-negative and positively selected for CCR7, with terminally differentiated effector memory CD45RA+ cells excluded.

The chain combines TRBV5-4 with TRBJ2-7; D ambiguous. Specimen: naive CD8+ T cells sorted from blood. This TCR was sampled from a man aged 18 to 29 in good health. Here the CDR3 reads CASSQSGEDVYF. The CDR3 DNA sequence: TGTGCCAGCAGTCAATCGGGCGAGGATGTGTACTTC.